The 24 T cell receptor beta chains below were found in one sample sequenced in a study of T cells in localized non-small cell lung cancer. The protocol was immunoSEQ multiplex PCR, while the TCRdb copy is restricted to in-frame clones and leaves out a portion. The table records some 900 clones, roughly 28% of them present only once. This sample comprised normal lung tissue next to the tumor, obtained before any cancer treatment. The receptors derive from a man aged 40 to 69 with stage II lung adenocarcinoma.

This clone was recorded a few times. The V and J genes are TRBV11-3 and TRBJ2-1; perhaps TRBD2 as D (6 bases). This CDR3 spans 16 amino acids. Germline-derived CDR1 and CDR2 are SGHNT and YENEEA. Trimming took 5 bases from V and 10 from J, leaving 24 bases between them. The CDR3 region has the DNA TGTGCCAGCAGCCACAACAACCTGGGGGGAGTAACGGAGCAGTTCTTC. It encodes CASSHNNLGGVTEQFF.

The CDR3 sequence is CASSSGTPLYNEQFF. CDR3 bases: TGTGCCAGCAGCTCCGGGACTCCCCTCTACAATGAGCAGTTCTTC. The rearrangement joins TRBV11-3 to TRBJ2-1, with a possible D match to TRBD2 (6 bases). CDR3 length: 15 residues. V dropped 4 bases and J dropped 3 bases, with 13 bases sitting between them. Germline V gene data show CDR1 as SGHNT and CDR2 as YENEEA. Using reference TRBV11-3 and TRBJ2-1 for the parts outside the CDR3, the full variable domain is EAGVVQSPRYKIIEKKQPVAFWCNPISGHNTLYWYLQNLGQGPELLIRYENEEAVDDSQLPKDRFSAERLKGVDSTLKIQPAELGDSAVYLCASSSGTPLYNEQFFGPGTRLTVL.

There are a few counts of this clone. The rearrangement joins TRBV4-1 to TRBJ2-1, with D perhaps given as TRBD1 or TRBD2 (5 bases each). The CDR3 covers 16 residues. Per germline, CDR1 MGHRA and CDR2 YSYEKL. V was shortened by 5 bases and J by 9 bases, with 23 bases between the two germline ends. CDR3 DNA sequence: TGCGCCAGCAGCAAAAGAATGGGGACGACCGCCGGTGAGCAGTTCTTC. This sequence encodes CASSKRMGTTAGEQFF.

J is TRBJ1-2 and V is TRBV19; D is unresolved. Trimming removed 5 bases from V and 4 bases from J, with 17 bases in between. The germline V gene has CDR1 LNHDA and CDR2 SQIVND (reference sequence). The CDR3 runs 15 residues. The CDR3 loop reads CASSGPNRKTYGYTF. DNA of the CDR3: TGTGCCAGTAGTGGGCCAAATCGAAAGACCTATGGCTACACCTTC.

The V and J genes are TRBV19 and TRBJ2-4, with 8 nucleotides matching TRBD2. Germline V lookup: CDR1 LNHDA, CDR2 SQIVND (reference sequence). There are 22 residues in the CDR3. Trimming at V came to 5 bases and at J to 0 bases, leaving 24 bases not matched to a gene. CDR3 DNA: TGTGCCAGTAGTTACCCTCACGGGCGGGAGGAGGTGACTTATCTAGCCAAAAACATTCAGTACTTC. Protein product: CASSYPHGREEVTYLAKNIQYF.

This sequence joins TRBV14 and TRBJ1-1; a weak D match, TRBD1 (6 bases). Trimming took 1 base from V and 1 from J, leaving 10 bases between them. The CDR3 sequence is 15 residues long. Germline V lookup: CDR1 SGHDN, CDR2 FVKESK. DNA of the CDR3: TGTGCCAGCAGCCAAGCGGGGGGCGCGAACACTGAAGCTTTCTTT. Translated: CASSQAGGANTEAFF.

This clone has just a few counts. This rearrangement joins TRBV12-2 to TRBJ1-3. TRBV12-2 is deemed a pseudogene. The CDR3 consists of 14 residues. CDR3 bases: TGTGCCACCGACCCTCCCCGCCTTGGAAACACCATATATTTT. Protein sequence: CATDPPRLGNTIYF.

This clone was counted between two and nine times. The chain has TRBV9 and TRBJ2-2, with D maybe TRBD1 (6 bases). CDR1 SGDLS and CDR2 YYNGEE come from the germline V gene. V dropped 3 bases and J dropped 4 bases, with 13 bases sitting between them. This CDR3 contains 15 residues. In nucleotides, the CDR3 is TGTGCCAGCAGCGCGACAGGCACATTCACCGGGGAGCTGTTTTTT. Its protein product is CASSATGTFTGELFF.

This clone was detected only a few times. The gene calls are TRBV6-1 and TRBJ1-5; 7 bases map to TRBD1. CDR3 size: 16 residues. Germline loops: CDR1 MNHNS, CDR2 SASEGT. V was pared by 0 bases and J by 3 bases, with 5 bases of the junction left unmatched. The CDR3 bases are TGTGCCAGCAGTGAAGCAGTCGAGGGGGCCAATCAGCCCCAGCATTTT. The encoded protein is CASSEAVEGANQPQHF.

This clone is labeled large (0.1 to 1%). This CDR3 is CASSLDRTSVSTDTQYF. CDR3 nucleotides: TGTGCCAGCAGCTTAGATCGGACTAGCGTGAGCACAGATACGCAGTATTTT. This chain joins TRBV11-3 and TRBJ2-3; 9 nucleotides match TRBD2. J was trimmed by 0 bases and V by 0 bases; bases with no gene match: 4. CDR1 and CDR2 (germline): SGHNT, YENEEA. The length of the CDR3 is 17 residues.

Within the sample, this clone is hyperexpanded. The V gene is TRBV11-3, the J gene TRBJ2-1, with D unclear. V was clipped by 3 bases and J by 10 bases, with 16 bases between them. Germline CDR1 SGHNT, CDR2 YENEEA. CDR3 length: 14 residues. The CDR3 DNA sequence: TGTGCCAGCAGCTTTGAACCTCGGGTTGAAGAGCAGTTCTTC. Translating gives CASSFEPRVEEQFF.

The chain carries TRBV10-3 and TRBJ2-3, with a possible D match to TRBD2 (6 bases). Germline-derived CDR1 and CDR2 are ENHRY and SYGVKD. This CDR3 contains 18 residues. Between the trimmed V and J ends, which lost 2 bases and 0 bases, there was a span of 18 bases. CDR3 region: CAISEGYSGGASTDTQYF. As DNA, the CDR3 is TGTGCCATCAGTGAGGGCTACAGCGGAGGGGCTAGCACAGATACGCAGTATTTT.

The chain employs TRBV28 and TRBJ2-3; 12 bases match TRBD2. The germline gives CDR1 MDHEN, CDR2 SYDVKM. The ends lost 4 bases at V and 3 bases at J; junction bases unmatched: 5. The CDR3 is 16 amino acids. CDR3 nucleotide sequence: TGTGCCAGCAGTTCACCGACTAGCGGGGGAACAGATACGCAGTATTTT. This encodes CASSSPTSGGTDTQYF.

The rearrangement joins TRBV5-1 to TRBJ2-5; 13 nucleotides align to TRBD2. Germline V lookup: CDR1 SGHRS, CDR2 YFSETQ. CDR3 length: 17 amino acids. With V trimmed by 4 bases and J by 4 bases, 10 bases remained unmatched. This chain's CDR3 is CASSNGLAGVRAETQYF. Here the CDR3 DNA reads TGCGCCAGCAGCAACGGACTAGCGGGAGTGAGGGCAGAGACCCAGTACTTC. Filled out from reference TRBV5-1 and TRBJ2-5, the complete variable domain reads KAGVTQTPRYLIKTRGQQVTLSCSPISGHRSVSWYQQTPGQGLQFLFEYFSETQRNKGNFPGRFSGRQFSNSRSEMNVSTLELGDSALYLCASSNGLAGVRAETQYFGPGTRLLVL.

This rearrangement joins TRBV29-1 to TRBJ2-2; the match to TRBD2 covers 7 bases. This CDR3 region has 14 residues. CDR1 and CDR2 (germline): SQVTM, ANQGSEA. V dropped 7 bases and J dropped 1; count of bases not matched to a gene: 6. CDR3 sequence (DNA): TGCAGCGGGCAGGCTAGCGGGAACACCGGGGAGCTGTTTTTT. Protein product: CSGQASGNTGELFF.

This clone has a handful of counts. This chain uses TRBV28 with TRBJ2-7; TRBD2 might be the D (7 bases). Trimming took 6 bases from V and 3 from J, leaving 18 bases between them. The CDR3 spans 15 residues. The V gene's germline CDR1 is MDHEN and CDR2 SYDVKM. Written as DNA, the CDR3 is TGTGCCAGCAGCCCCGGGGGCGGGAGTGGCTACGAGCAGTACTTC. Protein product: CASSPGGGSGYEQYF.

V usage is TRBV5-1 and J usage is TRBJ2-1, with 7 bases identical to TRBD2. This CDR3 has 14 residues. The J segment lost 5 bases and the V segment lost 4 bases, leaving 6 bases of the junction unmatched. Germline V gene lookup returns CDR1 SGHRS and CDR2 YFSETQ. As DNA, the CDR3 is TGCGCCAGCAGCCCGGGGCTAGCGGACAATGAGCAGTTCTTC. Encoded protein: CASSPGLADNEQFF. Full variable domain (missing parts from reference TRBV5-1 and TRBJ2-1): KAGVTQTPRYLIKTRGQQVTLSCSPISGHRSVSWYQQTPGQGLQFLFEYFSETQRNKGNFPGRFSGRQFSNSRSEMNVSTLELGDSALYLCASSPGLADNEQFFGPGTRLTVL.

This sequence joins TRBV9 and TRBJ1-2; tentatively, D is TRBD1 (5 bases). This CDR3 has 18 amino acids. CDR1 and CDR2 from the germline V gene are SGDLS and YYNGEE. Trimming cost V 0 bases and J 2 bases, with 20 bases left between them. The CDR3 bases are TGTGCCAGCAGCGTAGAGGGTATCGGGGGAGTGGGGAACTATGGCTACACCTTC. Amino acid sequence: CASSVEGIGGVGNYGYTF. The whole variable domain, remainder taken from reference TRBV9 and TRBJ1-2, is DSGVTQTPKHLITATGQRVTLRCSPRSGDLSVYWYQQSLDQGLQFLIQYYNGEERAKGNILERFSAQQFPDLHSELNLSSLELGDSALYFCASSVEGIGGVGNYGYTFGSGTRLTVV.

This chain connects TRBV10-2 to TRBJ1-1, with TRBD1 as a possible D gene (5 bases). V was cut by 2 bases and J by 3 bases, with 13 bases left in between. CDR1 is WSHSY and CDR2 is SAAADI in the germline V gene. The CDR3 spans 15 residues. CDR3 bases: TGCGCCAGCAGTGAGAGGATGCTGGGGGACACTGAAGCTTTCTTT. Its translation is CASSERMLGDTEAFF.

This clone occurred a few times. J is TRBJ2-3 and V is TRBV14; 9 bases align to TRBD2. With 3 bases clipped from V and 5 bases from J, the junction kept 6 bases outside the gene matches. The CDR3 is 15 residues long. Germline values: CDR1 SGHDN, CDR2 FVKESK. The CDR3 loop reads CASSHGSGRLDTQYF. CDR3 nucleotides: TGTGCCAGCAGCCATGGAAGCGGGAGGCTAGATACGCAGTATTTT.

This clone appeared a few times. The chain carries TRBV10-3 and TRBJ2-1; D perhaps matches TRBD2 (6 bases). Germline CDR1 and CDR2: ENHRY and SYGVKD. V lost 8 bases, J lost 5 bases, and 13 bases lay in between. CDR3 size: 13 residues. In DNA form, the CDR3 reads TGTGCCATCCTGGGACTTCAGGACAATGAGCAGTTCTTC. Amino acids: CAILGLQDNEQFF.

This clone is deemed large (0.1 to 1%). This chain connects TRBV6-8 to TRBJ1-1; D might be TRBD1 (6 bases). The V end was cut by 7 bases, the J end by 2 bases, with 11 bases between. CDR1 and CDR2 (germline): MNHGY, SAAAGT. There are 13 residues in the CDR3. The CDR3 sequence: CASIDRPNTEAFF. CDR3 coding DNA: TGTGCCAGCATCGACAGGCCTAACACTGAAGCTTTCTTT.

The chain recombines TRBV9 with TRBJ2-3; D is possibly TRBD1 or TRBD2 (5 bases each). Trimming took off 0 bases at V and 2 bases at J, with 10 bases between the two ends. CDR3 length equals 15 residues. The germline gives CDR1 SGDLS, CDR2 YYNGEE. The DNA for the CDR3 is TGTGCCAGCAGCGTAGGGGGGACCGACACAGATACGCAGTATTTT. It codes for CASSVGGTDTDTQYF.

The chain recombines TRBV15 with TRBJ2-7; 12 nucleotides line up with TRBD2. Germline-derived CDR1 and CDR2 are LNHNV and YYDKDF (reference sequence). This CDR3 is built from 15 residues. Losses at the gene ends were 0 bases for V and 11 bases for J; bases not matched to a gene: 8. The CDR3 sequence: CATSRDRLAGEREYF. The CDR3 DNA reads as TGTGCCACCAGCAGAGATAGACTAGCGGGAGAAAGAGAGTACTTC.